A selection of T cell receptor beta chains follows, all from one sample in a study of T-cell memory formation after mild COVID-19. TCRdb re-analysed the 5' RACE reads in MiXCR, keeping a single row per CDR3 protein. The sample consists of tens of thousands of distinct CDR3 sequences, roughly 7.5% of them appearing once. Input material: PBMCs or a T cell subset sorted from them (not recorded which). The origin of the receptors is a man younger than 35 who had mild COVID-19 (a few samples of this study predate the infection). Cell type and time point are not known. CDR3s include the opening cysteine and the closing phenylalanine or tryptophan. The D gene is left open where the match is weak. Part of the rows lack a size; the others show once, few, many or a class for expanded clones.

>18|TRBD2|TRBV5-1|many|TRBJ2-3
CASSLAGIAGGHGDTQYF
TGCGCCAGCAGCTTGGCCGGGATTGCGGGGGGTCACGGAGATACGCAGTATTTT
>16|NA|TRBV4-3|many|TRBJ2-6
CASSQDLSSGANVLTF
TGCGCCAGCAGCCAAGATCTTAGCTCTGGGGCCAACGTCCTGACTTTC
>15|TRBD1|TRBV12-5|many|TRBJ2-1
CASGLTGTGEDEQFF
TGTGCTAGTGGTTTGACCGGGACAGGGGAAGATGAGCAGTTCTTC
>12|NA|TRBV20-1|many|TRBJ2-7
CSAPRDGHEQYF
TGCAGTGCGCCGAGGGACGGACACGAGCAGTACTTC
>15|TRBD1|TRBV5-1|many|TRBJ2-5
CASSLAGQGAETQYF
TGCGCCAGCAGCTTGGCCGGACAGGGGGCTGAGACCCAGTACTTC
>14|NA|TRBV11-1|few|TRBJ1-2
CASSEDRSNYGYTF
TGTGCCAGCAGCGAGGACAGATCGAACTATGGCTACACCTTC
>15|TRBD1|TRBV6-6|NA|TRBJ2-5
CASSYSQGVKETQYF
TGTGCCAGCAGTTACTCCCAGGGGGTTAAAGAGACCCAGTACTTC
>15|NA|TRBV10-3|many|TRBJ2-5
CAISESGRQIETQYF
TGTGCCATCAGTGAGTCGGGCCGACAAATAGAGACCCAGTACTTC
>14|TRBD2|TRBV28|many|TRBJ2-1
CASVGGSSYNEQFF
TGTGCCAGCGTAGGCGGGAGCTCCTACAATGAGCAGTTCTTC
>13|TRBD1|TRBV11-2|many|TRBJ2-2
CATWTGNIGELFF
TGTGCCACCTGGACAGGGAACATCGGGGAGCTGTTTTTT
>14|NA|TRBV5-1|many|TRBJ2-7
CASSPRTDNYEQYF
TGCGCCAGCAGCCCCAGGACGGACAACTACGAGCAGTACTTC
>16|NA|TRBV6-5|NA|TRBJ2-5
CASSYSGSIEEETQYF
TGTGCCAGCAGTTACTCGGGTTCAATAGAGGAAGAGACCCAGTACTTC
>13|TRBD1|TRBV19|NA|TRBJ2-7
CASSGTGGDEQYF
TGTGCCAGCTCCGGGACAGGGGGCGACGAGCAGTACTTC
>15|NA|TRBV19|few|TRBJ2-3
CASSFYSGGTDTQYF
TGTGCCAGTAGTTTTTACTCGGGGGGCACAGATACGCAGTATTTT
>13|NA|TRBV18|few|TRBJ1-3
CASSPGNGNTIYF
TGTGCCAGCTCACCAGGGAATGGAAACACCATATATTTT
>13|NA|TRBV2|NA|TRBJ1-1
CASGSIHYTEAFF
TGTGCCAGCGGATCGATACATTACACTGAAGCTTTCTTT
>14|NA|TRBV6-2/TRBV6-3|many|TRBJ2-4
CASRSQGGKNIQYF
TGTGCCAGCAGGTCGCAGGGAGGCAAAAACATTCAGTACTTC
>17|NA|TRBV9|many|TRBJ2-1
CASSVVGGPSSYNEQFF
TGTGCCAGCAGCGTAGTGGGGGGTCCCAGCTCCTACAATGAGCAGTTCTTC
>13|NA|TRBV5-1|many|TRBJ2-1
CASSLDRDNEQFF
TGCGCCAGCAGCTTGGACAGGGACAATGAGCAGTTCTTC
>17|TRBD2|TRBV5-1|many|TRBJ2-3
CASSSTPTSGERDTQYF
TGCGCCAGCAGCTCTACACCTACTAGCGGGGAAAGAGATACGCAGTATTTT
>15|NA|TRBV19|NA|TRBJ1-3
CASSIGRGTGNTIYF
TGTGCCAGTAGTATCGGCCGGGGGACTGGAAACACCATATATTTT
>14|NA|TRBV5-1|many|TRBJ1-1
CASETGTQGTEAFF
TGCGCCAGCGAGACCGGGACCCAGGGGACTGAAGCTTTCTTT
>14|NA|TRBV6-6|many|TRBJ1-5
CASSYSGGRQPQHF
TGTGCCAGCAGTTACTCGGGGGGCCGCCAGCCCCAGCATTTT
>18|TRBD1|TRBV4-3|many|TRBJ2-3
CASSQEGHLGTGTDTQYF
TGCGCCAGCAGCCAAGAAGGGCATTTGGGGACAGGGACAGATACGCAGTATTTT
>16|NA|TRBV5-1|many|TRBJ2-3
CASSLEGGEGTDTQYF
TGCGCCAGCAGCTTGGAGGGCGGAGAAGGCACAGATACGCAGTATTTT
>16|TRBD2|TRBV4-3|many|TRBJ2-7
CASSQEVSGGTYEQYF
TGCGCCAGCAGCCAAGAAGTCAGCGGGGGAACCTACGAGCAGTACTTC
>15|TRBD2|TRBV5-4|NA|TRBJ2-5
CASSQDLAGMETQYF
TGTGCCAGCAGCCAGGACTTAGCGGGAATGGAGACCCAGTACTTC
>10|NA|TRBV7-6|many|TRBJ2-2
CASLWGELFF
TGTGCCAGCCTCTGGGGGGAGCTGTTTTTT
>20|TRBD2|TRBV4-1|many|TRBJ2-3
CASSQAHGLAGGPSTDTQYF
TGCGCCAGCAGCCAAGCGCATGGACTAGCGGGGGGACCTAGCACAGATACGCAGTATTTT
>14|NA|TRBV12-3/TRBV12-4|NA|TRBJ1-4
CASSLGRVREKLFF
TGTGCCAGCAGTTTGGGCAGGGTACGGGAAAAACTGTTTTTT
>14|TRBD1|TRBV28|many|TRBJ2-4
CASSFRDRVNIQYF
TGTGCCAGCAGTTTCCGGGACAGGGTTAACATTCAGTACTTC
>15|NA|TRBV6-5|many|TRBJ2-6
CASSYGQAGANVLTF
TGTGCCAGCAGTTACGGGCAGGCTGGGGCCAACGTCCTGACTTTC